The entry below describes one TCR beta chain. The junction does not match germline at one end; this may be a read error. This sample includes further DNA sequences coding for the same CDR3. Collection of blood occurred at baseline, at cycle 4 day 1, and at cycle 7 day 1. This record belongs to a study of OX40 agonist ivuxolimab in advanced cancers. The overall study: The eligibility criteria allowed prior anti-PD-1, anti-PD-L1 or anti-CTLA-4 therapy, and around 40% had some.

The CDR3 loop spans 14 amino acids. Per the germline V gene, CDR1 is MNHNS and CDR2 is SASEGT. Generated by immunoSEQ multiplex PCR, the TCRdb table keeps only in-frame clones and is missing some. The sample holds tens of thousands of clones, roughly 93% seen once. This TCR derives from an adult with an advanced solid tumor such as melanoma, head and neck, liver or kidney cancer. This chain links TRBV6-1 with TRBJ1-2; 7 positions match TRBD1. The sample consisted of CD4+ or CD8+ T cells sorted from blood, taken in a trial of the OX40 agonist ivuxolimab. The CDR3 DNA reads as TGTGCCAGCAGTGAAGTGGGACAGAGCTATGGTTACACCTTC. As protein: CASSEVGQSYGYTF.